The clone carrying this TCR beta chain was counted once. Its target is unknown. The sample is drawn from a study of shared clonotypes between healthy human individuals. Broader study findings: Estimated clonotype richness was generally higher in naive than memory subsets. In contrast to clonotypes shared by all four donors, non-shared clonotypes had lower generation probabilities.

Under the authors' procedure: With immunoSEQ giving junction-only sequences and no quality scores, filtering differed. Measured with immunoSEQ multiplex PCR; TCRdb has only the in-frame clones, and not every one. D and trimming come from the DNA, and the V and J calls and clone size come from that table. The table has 1.5 million to 2.5 million clones, roughly 94% seen once. CD45RO-negative CD8 cells positively selected for CCR7 made up the naive population, which excluded terminally differentiated effector memory CD45RA+ cells. The origin of this receptor is a man aged 18-30 years in good health. Sequenced: naive CD8+ T cells sorted from blood.

The CDR3 spells CASSPRLAGGTPYNEQFF. CDR3 in DNA: TGTGCCAGCAGCCCGAGACTAGCGGGAGGCACACCGTACAATGAGCAGTTCTTC. The chain is built from TRBV7-9 and TRBJ2-1; 13 nucleotides align to TRBD2. V gave up 5 bases and J gave up 4 bases; unmatched junction bases: 11. The CDR3 is made up of 18 amino acids. CDR1 and CDR2 from the germline V gene are SEHNR and FQNEAQ (reference sequence).